These 25 T cell receptor beta chains originate from one sample sequenced in a study of blood T cell repertoires in COVID-19. Assay used: immunoSEQ multiplex PCR; TCRdb lists only in-frame clones, some missing. In the table there are around 450,000 clones, 90% of which are singletons. Sequenced material: PBMCs or T cells enriched from blood (not recorded which). These receptors were taken from a man aged 18 to 35 who had recovered from COVID-19.

This rearrangement joins TRBV7-9 to TRBJ1-1; TRBD1 matches 8 bases. CDR1 SEHNR and CDR2 FQNEAQ come from the germline V gene (reference sequence). V gave up 5 bases and J gave up 4 bases; unmatched junction bases: 6. There are 14 residues in the CDR3. The CDR3 region has the DNA TGTGCCAGCAGCGCCGGGACAGGTAGCACTGAAGCTTTCTTT. This codes for CASSAGTGSTEAFF.

The V gene is TRBV27, the J gene TRBJ1-1; D gene uncertain. Germline assignment: CDR1 MNHEY and CDR2 SMNVEV (reference sequence). V lost 3 bases and J 5 bases, leaving 13 bases between the germline ends. This CDR3 region has 14 residues. The CDR3 region has the DNA TGTGCCAGCAGTTTCGGATCCGGAGGGACTGAAGCTTTCTTT. Translation: CASSFGSGGTEAFF.

J is TRBJ2-7 and V is TRBV19, with 7 bases fitting TRBD2. Per the germline V gene, CDR1 is LNHDA and CDR2 is SQIVND (reference sequence). This CDR3 has 15 amino acids. Trimming took 3 bases from V and 1 from J; bases not matched to a gene: 6. The CDR3 here is CASSMVLAASYEQYF. CDR3 nucleotide sequence: TGTGCCAGTAGTATGGTTCTAGCGGCTTCCTACGAGCAGTACTTC.

The chain combines TRBV10-2 with TRBJ1-5; 9 positions match TRBD1. Germline values: CDR1 WSHSY, CDR2 SAAADI. With 6 bases clipped from V and 4 bases from J, the junction kept 7 bases outside the gene matches. This CDR3 contains 15 residues. The CDR3 bases are TGCGCCAGCAGGGATAGACAGGGGGGAAATCAGCCCCAGCATTTT. It codes for CASRDRQGGNQPQHF.

The gene calls are TRBV6-1 and TRBJ1-1, with D perhaps matching TRBD1 (5 bases). This CDR3 region has 14 residues. The germline gives CDR1 MNHNS, CDR2 SASEGT. The V gene lost 2 bases and the J gene lost 4 bases, with 11 bases spanning the gap. In nucleotides, the CDR3 is TGTGCCAGCAGTGAAAAGGGGCAGGGCACTGAAGCTTTCTTT. It specifies CASSEKGQGTEAFF.

J is TRBJ2-2 and V is TRBV24-1; D is ambiguous. V was trimmed by 6 bases and J by 7 bases, leaving 5 bases between them. The V gene's germline CDR1 is KGHDR and CDR2 SFDVKD. This CDR3 contains 11 residues. In DNA form, the CDR3 reads TGTGCCACCAGTCATGTCGGGGAGCTGTTTTTT. Protein sequence: CATSHVGELFF.

The genes are TRBV28 and TRBJ1-1; 9 nucleotides align to TRBD1. This CDR3 region has 13 residues. Germline V gene sequence: CDR1 MDHEN, CDR2 SYDVKM. V was pared by 6 bases and J by 4 bases, with 3 bases of the junction left unmatched. Written as DNA, the CDR3 is TGTGCCAGCAGGACAGGGGGTAGCACTGAAGCTTTCTTT. It codes for CASRTGGSTEAFF.

This chain links TRBV18 with TRBJ1-3, with a possible D match to TRBD1 (5 bases). V lost 5 bases and J 0 bases, leaving 14 bases between the germline ends. Germline V gene lookup returns CDR1 KGHSH and CDR2 LQKENI. This CDR3 contains 16 residues. CDR3 in DNA: TGTGCCAGCTCATCGCGGGACGGGCGCTCTGGAAACACCATATATTTT. Amino acids: CASSSRDGRSGNTIYF.

This sequence joins TRBV18 and TRBJ2-2; 9 positions match TRBD2. Losses at the gene ends were 5 bases for V and 6 bases for J; bases not matched to a gene: 10. The CDR3 totals 16 residues. The germline V gene encodes CDR1 KGHSH and CDR2 LQKENI. CDR3 residues: CASSIYGLASPGELFF. DNA for the CDR3: TGTGCCAGCTCAATCTATGGACTAGCGTCCCCCGGGGAGCTGTTTTTT.

The table lists this clone with a count of one. The chain recombines TRBV2 with TRBJ2-1; D is perhaps TRBD2 (6 bases). V was cut by 4 bases and J by 4 bases, with 11 bases left in between. The germline V gene encodes CDR1 SNHLY and CDR2 FYNNEI. This CDR3 has 14 residues. CDR3 residues: CASSASGPYNEQFF. The CDR3 coding sequence is TGTGCCAGCAGTGCCAGCGGGCCGTACAATGAGCAGTTCTTC.

The chain recombines TRBV24-1 with TRBJ1-5; D gene unclear. The CDR3 contains 14 residues. Germline-derived CDR1 and CDR2 are KGHDR and SFDVKD. V shed 2 bases and J shed 0 bases, with 4 bases lying between them. CDR3 nucleotide sequence: TGTGCCACCAGTGATTGGAGTAGCAATCAGCCCCAGCATTTT. Translated: CATSDWSSNQPQHF.

The genes are TRBV9 and TRBJ2-5; TRBD2 might be the D (6 bases). This CDR3 has 15 residues. Germline-derived CDR1 and CDR2 are SGDLS and YYNGEE. The ends were cut back, 0 bases at V and 5 bases at J, with 14 bases in the middle. Here the CDR3 reads CASSVADGSRETQYF. The CDR3 bases are TGTGCCAGCAGCGTAGCAGACGGGAGCCGGGAGACCCAGTACTTC. Together with reference TRBV9 and TRBJ2-5, the CDR3 gives the full variable domain: DSGVTQTPKHLITATGQRVTLRCSPRSGDLSVYWYQQSLDQGLQFLIQYYNGEERAKGNILERFSAQQFPDLHSELNLSSLELGDSALYFCASSVADGSRETQYFGPGTRLLVL.

The chain employs TRBV28 and TRBJ1-5; 10 bases align to TRBD1. This CDR3 is built from 15 residues. V shed 1 base, J shed 11 bases, and the junction held 8 bases outside the gene matches. Germline assignment: CDR1 MDHEN and CDR2 SYDVKM. The chain's CDR3 is CASSLSRTGGLTQHF. DNA of the CDR3: TGTGCCAGCAGTTTATCCCGGACAGGGGGGTTGACCCAGCATTTT.

The chain joins TRBV5-1 to TRBJ2-5, with D tentatively TRBD1 (7 bases). This CDR3 region has 16 residues. From germline, CDR1 is SGHRS and CDR2 YFSETQ. V was pared by 4 bases and J by 5 bases, with 21 bases between. The CDR3 coding sequence is TGCGCCAGCAGCGACCCGCGGGACAGACTCGGGGAGACCCAGTACTTC. Its translation is CASSDPRDRLGETQYF.

This chain connects TRBV21-1 to TRBJ1-5; the table assigns TRBD1, which was not confirmed against the DNA. TRBV21-1 is a documented pseudogene. The CDR3 sequence is 19 residues long. The CDR3 DNA reads as TGTGCCAGCAGCAAATTTTCCGGGACAGACCCATATAGCAATCAGCCCCAGCATTTT. It encodes CASSKFSGTDPYSNQPQHF.

The gene calls are TRBV6-5 and TRBJ2-5; possible D gene TRBD1, 5 bases. V was shortened by 5 bases and J by 2 bases, with 9 bases between the two germline ends. CDR1 MNHEY and CDR2 SVGAGI come from the germline V gene. There are 13 residues in the CDR3. CDR3 amino acids: CASSKRQQETQYF. CDR3 nucleotide sequence: TGTGCCAGCAGTAAAAGACAGCAAGAGACCCAGTACTTC.

The rearrangement uses TRBV6-2 or TRBV6-3 and TRBJ1-5, with 7 bases aligning to TRBD1. The CDR3 runs to 15 residues. CDR1 and CDR2 (germline): MNHEY, SVGEGT. The ends lost 6 bases at V and 7 bases at J; junction bases unmatched: 12. The CDR3 reads CASSLRQGLHQPQHF. As DNA, the CDR3 is TGTGCCAGCAGCTTGCGACAGGGCCTTCACCAGCCCCAGCATTTT.

The chain uses TRBV2 and TRBJ1-2, with 10 bases aligning to TRBD1. This CDR3 comprises 15 residues. Germline loops: CDR1 SNHLY, CDR2 FYNNEI. The V segment lost 7 bases and the J segment 7 bases; nucleotides outside the gene matches: 12. The CDR3 loop is CASTPQGQGRSGYTF. DNA of the CDR3: TGTGCCAGCACCCCACAGGGACAGGGGCGCAGTGGCTACACCTTC. Based on the CDR3 plus reference TRBV2 and TRBJ1-2, the full variable domain is EPEVTQTPSHQVTQMGQEVILRCVPISNHLYFYWYRQILGQKVEFLVSFYNNEISEKSEIFDDQFSVERPDGSNFTLKIRSTKLEDSAMYFCASTPQGQGRSGYTFGSGTRLTVV.

The chain recombines TRBV18 with TRBJ1-6; D gene uncertain. The germline CDR1 and CDR2 sequences are KGHSH and LQKENI. This CDR3 has 17 amino acids. The V end lost 3 bases, the J end lost 9 bases, and 21 bases lay between the germline ends. The CDR3 sequence is CASSPFPGSQVSSPLHF. The CDR3 coding sequence is TGTGCCAGCTCACCGTTCCCCGGGTCCCAAGTGAGTTCACCCCTCCACTTT.

J is TRBJ1-2 and V is TRBV11-2; 8 bases agree with TRBD1. V lost 5 bases to trimming and J lost 8 bases; unmatched junction nucleotides: 16. The CDR3 runs 16 residues. Per germline, CDR1 SGHAT and CDR2 FQNNGV. CDR3: CASSPIRDRSTMGYTF. The CDR3 bases are TGTGCCAGCAGCCCGATCCGGGACAGGAGTACTATGGGCTACACCTTC. Supplemented by reference TRBV11-2 and TRBJ1-2, the full variable domain reads EAGVAQSPRYKIIEKRQSVAFWCNPISGHATLYWYQQILGQGPKLLIQFQNNGVVDDSQLPKDRFSAERLKGVDSTLKIQPAKLEDSAVYLCASSPIRDRSTMGYTFGSGTRLTVV.

This chain links TRBV10-3 with TRBJ2-7; 15 bases line up with TRBD2. The CDR3 has 20 amino acids. With V trimmed by 4 bases and J by 4 bases, 17 bases remained unmatched. Germline CDR1 reads ENHRY; CDR2 reads SYGVKD. CDR3 region: CAISGRNPGTSGRIVYEQYF. The DNA for the CDR3 is TGTGCCATCAGTGGACGGAACCCCGGGACTAGCGGGAGGATTGTATACGAGCAGTACTTC.

The chain has TRBV25-1 and TRBJ2-5, with D unresolved. The germline V and J ends were trimmed by 6 bases and 1 base, with 15 bases remaining between them. The CDR3 sequence is 15 residues long. CDR1 and CDR2 from the germline V gene are MGHDK and SYGVNS. This chain's CDR3 is CASRNPYEAQETQYF. For the CDR3, the DNA is TGTGCCAGCAGAAACCCCTATGAGGCCCAAGAGACCCAGTACTTC.

In its sample, this clone was seen once. The CDR3 DNA sequence: TGTGCCAGCAGCTTGGGTGGAGGGTACATGAACACTGAAGCTTTCTTT. Amino acids: CASSLGGGYMNTEAFF. The genes are TRBV7-2 and TRBJ1-1, with D unresolved. Germline lookup yields CDR1 SGHTA and CDR2 FQGNSA. The CDR3 is made up of 16 amino acids. The germline V and J ends were trimmed by 3 bases and 0 bases, with 14 bases remaining between them.

The genes are TRBV18 and TRBJ1-1; no clear D. CDR3 length: 16 amino acids. The germline V and J ends were trimmed by 5 bases and 2 bases, with 18 bases remaining between them. Germline lookup yields CDR1 KGHSH and CDR2 LQKENI. In DNA form, the CDR3 reads TGTGCCAGCTCATCGCGGGTTGCAGCCGACAACACTGAAGCTTTCTTT. Translation gives CASSSRVAADNTEAFF. Using reference TRBV18 and TRBJ1-1 for the parts outside the CDR3, the full variable domain is NAGVMQNPRHLVRRRGQEARLRCSPMKGHSHVYWYRQLPEEGLKFMVYLQKENIIDESGMPKERFSAEFPKEGPSILRIQQVVRGDSAAYFCASSSRVAADNTEAFFGQGTRLTVV.

The V call is TRBV9, the J call TRBJ1-4; D gene unclear. Trimming took 6 bases from V and 1 from J, leaving 13 bases between them. The V gene's germline CDR1 is SGDLS and CDR2 YYNGEE. The CDR3 totals 15 residues. CDR3 sequence (DNA): TGTGCCAGCACCCCTGGTGGAGTAACTAATGAAAAACTGTTTTTT. Encoded protein: CASTPGGVTNEKLFF.